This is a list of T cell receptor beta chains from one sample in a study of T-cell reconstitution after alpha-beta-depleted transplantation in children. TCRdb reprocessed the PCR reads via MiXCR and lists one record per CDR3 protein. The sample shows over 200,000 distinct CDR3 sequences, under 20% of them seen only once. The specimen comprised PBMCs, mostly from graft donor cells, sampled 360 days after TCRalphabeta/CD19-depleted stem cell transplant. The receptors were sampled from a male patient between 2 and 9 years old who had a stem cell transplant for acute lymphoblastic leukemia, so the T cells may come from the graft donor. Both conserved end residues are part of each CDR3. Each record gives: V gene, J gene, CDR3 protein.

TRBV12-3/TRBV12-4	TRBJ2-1	CASSVDRDRSYNEQFF
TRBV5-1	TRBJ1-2	CASSLDVHGYTF
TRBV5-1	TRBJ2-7	CASSPTGDREYF
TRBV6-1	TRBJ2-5	CASSPGTGVETQYF
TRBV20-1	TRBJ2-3	CSASQLLAGPTDTQYF
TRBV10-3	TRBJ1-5	CAIRRDTNQPQHF
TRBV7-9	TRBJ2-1	CASTASGSVEQFF
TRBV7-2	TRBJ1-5	CASSLKGAMVNQPQHF
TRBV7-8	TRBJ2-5	CASSPQRLAEQETQYF
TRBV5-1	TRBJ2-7	CASSLERSSYEQYF
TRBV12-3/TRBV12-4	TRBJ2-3	CASSLAGRVPDTQYF
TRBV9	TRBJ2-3	CASSPLSGGGHSDTQYF
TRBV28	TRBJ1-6	CASSSPGQGSSPLHF
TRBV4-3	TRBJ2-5	CASSQGITAREVQETQYF
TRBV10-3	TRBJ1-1	CATRITGGDEAFF
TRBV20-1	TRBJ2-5	CSASRVFQETQYF
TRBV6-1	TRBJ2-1	CASIPGTANNEQFF
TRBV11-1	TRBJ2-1	CASSLLAGGTNEQFF
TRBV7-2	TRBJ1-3	CASSLVGSGEPGNTIYF
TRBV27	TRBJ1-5	CASSLSRTVNGPQHF
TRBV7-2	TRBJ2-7	CASSTDRGSYEQYF
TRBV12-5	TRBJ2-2	CASGAGHSNTGELFF
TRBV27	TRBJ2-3	CASSPHYDTQYF
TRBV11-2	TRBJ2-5	CASSPSPGTTVGGETQYF
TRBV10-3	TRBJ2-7	CAIIDGGEQYF
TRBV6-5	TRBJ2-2	CASSYRETGELFF
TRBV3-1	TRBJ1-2	CASSLAAGTFYSF
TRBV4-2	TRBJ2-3	CASSPASGVSTDTQYF
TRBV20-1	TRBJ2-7	CSAPNRSNTYEQYF
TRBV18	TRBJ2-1	CASSPRENEQFF
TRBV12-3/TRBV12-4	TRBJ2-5	CASSLSGAGGTQYF
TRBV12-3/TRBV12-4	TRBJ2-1	CASSPSAAREQFF
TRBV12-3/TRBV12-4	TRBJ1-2	CASRTFGGHGYTF
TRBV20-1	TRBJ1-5	CSVQGNQPQHF
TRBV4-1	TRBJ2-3	CASASPGGGTTDTQYF
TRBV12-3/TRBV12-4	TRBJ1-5	CASSLTTVGNQPQHF
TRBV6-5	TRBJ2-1	CASKFGGYSYNEQFF
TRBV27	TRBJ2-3	CASSGLAGGADTQYF
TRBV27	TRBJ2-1	CATVGLAGSYNEQFF
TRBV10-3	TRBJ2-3	CAISELAGDSDTQYF
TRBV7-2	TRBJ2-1	CASSLRDMGGYNEQFF
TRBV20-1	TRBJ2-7	CSARAWRLSSYEQYF
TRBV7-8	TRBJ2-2	CASSYERELRDTGELFF
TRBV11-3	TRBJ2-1	CASSSGGGEHNEQFF
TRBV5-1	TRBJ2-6	CASVKSLGANVLTF
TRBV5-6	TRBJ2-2	CASSGRQGMNTGELFF
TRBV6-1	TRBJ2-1	CASSRLSGQPYNEQFF
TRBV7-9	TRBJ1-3	CASSLPGGGNTIYF
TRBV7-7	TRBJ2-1	CASSKTGDNEQFF
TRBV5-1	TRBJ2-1	CASSLGGGEVYNEQFF
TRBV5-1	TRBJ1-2	CASSPEGTSNYGYTF
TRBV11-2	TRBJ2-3	CASSLDPWDTDTQYF
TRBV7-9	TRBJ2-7	CASSKGTGEDEQYF
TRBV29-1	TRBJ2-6	CSVEAGGLPGANVLTF
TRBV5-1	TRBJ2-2	CASSLAAGARNTGELFF
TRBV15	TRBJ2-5	CATSSGQPLQETQYF
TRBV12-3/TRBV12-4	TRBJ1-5	CASSTTDRVRYQPQHF
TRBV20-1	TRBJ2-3	CSVFPDTQYF
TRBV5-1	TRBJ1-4	CASSFTAQNEKLFF